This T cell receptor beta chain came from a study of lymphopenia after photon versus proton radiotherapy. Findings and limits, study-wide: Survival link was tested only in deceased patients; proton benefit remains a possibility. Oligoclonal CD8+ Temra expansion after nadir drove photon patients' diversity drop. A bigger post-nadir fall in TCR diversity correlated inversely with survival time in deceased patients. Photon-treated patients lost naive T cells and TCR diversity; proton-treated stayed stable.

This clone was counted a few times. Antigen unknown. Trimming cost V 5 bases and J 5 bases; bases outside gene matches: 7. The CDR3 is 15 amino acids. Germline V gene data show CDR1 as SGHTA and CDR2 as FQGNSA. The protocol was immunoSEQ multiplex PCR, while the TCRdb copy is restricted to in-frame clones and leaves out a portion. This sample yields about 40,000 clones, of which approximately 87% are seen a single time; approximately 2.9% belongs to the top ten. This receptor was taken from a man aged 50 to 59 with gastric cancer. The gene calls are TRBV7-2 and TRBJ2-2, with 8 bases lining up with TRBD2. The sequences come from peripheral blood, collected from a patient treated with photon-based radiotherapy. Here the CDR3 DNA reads TGTGCCAGCAGCAGAAGCGGGAGTTTAACCGGGGAGCTGTTTTTT. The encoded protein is CASSRSGSLTGELFF.